The 9 T cell receptor beta chains below come from one sample, sequenced in a study of blood T cells in healthy people across ages. It was with a sample-barcoded 5' primer and a J-beta primer mix that a second PCR of roughly 6 to 12 cycles was run. TCRdb reanalysed the 5' RACE reads using MiXCR and keeps one entry per CDR3 protein. This table holds about 640,000 distinct CDR3 sequences, about 54% found once. Sequencing was carried out using blood. Source of these receptors: a man in his 60s in good health.

The rearrangement links TRBV20-1 to TRBJ2-1, with 7 bases aligning to TRBD2. Germline CDR1 is DFQATT and CDR2 is SNEGSKA (reference sequence). The trim removed 3 bases at V and 4 bases at J, leaving 12 bases unmatched. The CDR3 loop spans 16 amino acids. The CDR3 DNA reads as TGCAGTGCTAGTAACCCAGCGGGGAACTCGTACAATGAGCAGTTCTTC. It specifies CSASNPAGNSYNEQFF.

The genes are TRBV3-1 and TRBJ2-5, with 9 bases fitting TRBD1. This CDR3 contains 16 residues. V gave up 4 bases and J gave up 0 bases; unmatched junction bases: 6. CDR1 and CDR2 (germline): LGHDT, YNNKEL (reference sequence). CDR3 residues: CASSRGDRAYQETQYF. CDR3 DNA sequence: TGTGCCAGCAGCCGAGGGGACAGGGCGTACCAAGAGACCCAGTACTTC.

The rearrangement joins TRBV11-3 to TRBJ2-1, with 15 bases identical to TRBD2. CDR3 length: 18 residues. The germline V gene has CDR1 SGHNT and CDR2 YENEEA. The V gene end was trimmed by 5 bases and the J gene end by 13 bases; junction bases not matched to a gene: 18. The CDR3 spells CASSLGLAGGLIQETQFF. The CDR3 nucleotides are TGTGCCAGCAGCCTGGGACTAGCGGGGGGCCTTATTCAAGAGACCCAGTTCTTC. Full variable domain (outside the CDR3, taken from reference TRBV11-3 and TRBJ2-1): EAGVVQSPRYKIIEKKQPVAFWCNPISGHNTLYWYLQNLGQGPELLIRYENEEAVDDSQLPKDRFSAERLKGVDSTLKIQPAELGDSAVYLCASSLGLAGGLIQETQFFGPGTRLTVL.

The chain links TRBV10-2 to TRBJ2-7; D is unclear. The CDR3 loop spans 15 amino acids. V lost 0 bases to trimming and J lost 0 bases, with 9 bases between them. Germline CDR1 and CDR2: WSHSY and SAAADI. Here the CDR3 reads CASSESPRSSYEQYF. CDR3 nucleotide sequence: TGCGCCAGCAGTGAGTCGCCCCGGAGCTCCTACGAGCAGTACTTC.

Details on this clonotype: Given a much more abundant clone one base away, this may be a read error. This chain joins TRBV7-2 and TRBJ2-5, with 7 bases that match TRBD1. J was trimmed by 0 bases and V by 5 bases; bases with no gene match: 6. CDR1 and CDR2 from the germline V gene are SGHTA and FQGNSA. The CDR3 spans 15 residues. The DNA for the CDR3 is TGTGCCAGCAGCGCTACGACAGGGAACCAAGAGACCCAGTACTTC. Encoded protein: CASSATTGNQETQYF.

The chain carries TRBV6-2 or TRBV6-3 and TRBJ2-7; the D is unclear. V was cut by 8 bases and J by 2 bases, with 13 bases left in between. Per germline, CDR1 MNHEY and CDR2 SVGEGT. The CDR3 has 13 residues. The CDR3 DNA is TGTGCCAGCGCCCTCTGGACGGCCTACGAGCAGTACTTC. As protein: CASALWTAYEQYF.

J is TRBJ2-4 and V is TRBV7-2, with D perhaps matching TRBD2 (6 bases). Near its end, the DNA agrees better with TRBJ2-7, so the J call may be wrong. There are 15 residues in the CDR3. CDR1 is SGHTA and CDR2 is FQGNSA in the germline V gene. The CDR3 sequence is CASSLEAGRNYEQYF. The CDR3 nucleotides are TGTGCCAGCAGCTTAGAGGCGGGACGGAACTACGAGCAGTACTTC.

The gene calls are TRBV10-3 and TRBJ2-5; 8 bases match TRBD2. The CDR3 has 15 amino acids. With V trimmed by 2 bases and J by 3 bases, 5 bases remained unmatched. Looked up from germline, CDR1 is ENHRY and CDR2 is SYGVKD. CDR3 residues: CAISESGGGKETQYF. In DNA form, the CDR3 reads TGTGCCATCAGTGAGAGCGGGGGCGGCAAAGAGACCCAGTACTTC.

To note about this clonotype: A junction end diverges from the germline sequence, so it may reflect a read error. The CDR3 protein is CACSRRGEGYTF. Written as DNA, the CDR3 is TGTGCCTGCAGCCGGAGAGGAGAGGGCTACACCTTC. The rearrangement uses TRBV3-1 and TRBJ1-2; D remains ambiguous. This CDR3 region has 12 residues. Germline V CDR1 and CDR2: LGHDT, YNNKEL (reference sequence). The entire variable domain, with the rest obtained from reference TRBV3-1 and TRBJ1-2, is as follows: DTAVSQTPKYLVTQMGNDKSIKCEQNLGHDTMYWYKQDSKKFLKIMFSYNNKELIINETVPNRFSPKSPDKAHLNLHINSLELGDSAVYFCACSRRGEGYTFGSGTRLTVV.